The present T cell receptor beta chain was sequenced within a study of blood T cell repertoires in COVID-19. About the study: Nucleic acid was either cDNA or gDNA, and it came from T cells, B-cell-depleted T cells, or PBMCs.

Data came from immunoSEQ multiplex PCR; TCRdb stores just in-frame clones and leaves some out. This table holds about 430,000 clones, about 88% found once. The CDR3 is 15 amino acids. CDR1 and CDR2 (germline): SGHNT, YYREEE (reference sequence). V trimming: 4 bases; J trimming: 6 bases; junction bases outside the gene matches: 12. The sequencing input was PBMCs or T cells enriched from blood (not recorded which). The sequence was collected from a woman under 30 who had been exposed to COVID-19. The V and J genes are TRBV5-4 and TRBJ2-7; the match to TRBD2 covers 8 bases. CDR3 nucleotides: TGTGCCAGCAGCCCGAGTCGGCTAGCGGGTGTCGAGCAGTACTTC. This encodes CASSPSRLAGVEQYF.